The sequence of this TCR beta chain was determined in a study of cytomegalovirus exposure and HLA in healthy donors (dated by TCRdb to between 2016 and 2019). Background on the whole study: An earlier analysis of some 620 of the donors reported roughly 300 Gb of sequence data and roughly 120 million unique TCR beta sequences obtained from about 170 million T cells. HLA typing included class I and class II loci at four-digit resolution. The aim of the study was to test whether cataloging public T cell receptors could identify signatures of past pathogen exposure. Using immunosequencing, the study profiled T cell repertoires from about 620 subjects and related those repertoires to cytomegalovirus serostatus. Roughly five DR-DQ haplotypes were handled as single units for association and clustering because linkage in the cohort was strong. The number of typed donors differed by locus: about 620-640 for A, B, C, DRB1 and DQB1; 522 for DQA1; 606 for DPA1; and roughly 490 for DPB1. Donor age, sex, ethnicity and CMV serostatus were collected together with the repertoire data. Of the 300 to 500 genotyped donors, approximately 81% were placed in the genetic ancestry cluster associated with self-reported Caucasian donors. Rather than using new phenotypic data, the later analysis identified candidate immune exposures from TCR beta sequences and from how often those sequences occurred across donors. Across under 500 genotyped donors of the cohort, an average of roughly 200,000 unique TCR beta nucleotide sequences per donor were sequenced, and around 19% of those sequences were non-productive. In a later genetic analysis, genome-wide SNP genotypes for about three fifths of the roughly 670 donors were used, and that subset was treated as a discovery cohort. Every discovery cohort repertoire had been produced on one sequencing platform. In a later analysis, previously published TCR beta repertoires from 550 to 750 donors were re-analyzed and high-resolution HLA genotyping was added so that TCR occurrence patterns could be studied. To decide whether each TCR beta V gene segment behaved as functional or pseudogenic, an earlier analysis of over 500 of the donors relied on high-throughput TCR beta sequencing. An early release covering roughly 600 HLA-typed donors comprised about 320 gigabases of sequencing data and roughly 85 million unique TCR sequences. In addition to the first cohort of about 650 subjects, a separate validation cohort of about 120 different subjects was used. High-throughput TCR immunosequencing, statistical association of individual TCRs with disease status, and machine learning were combined to predict cytomegalovirus infection status. The investigation overall reported the following: Because HLA typing was missing for some donors at each locus, association tests included only the typed subset. In vitro tests confirmed that a few of the cytomegalovirus-associated TCR beta chains recognize cytomegalovirus antigens. The authors suggested that the approach could potentially be generalized to other disease states and immunological phenotypes. In an earlier analysis of some 540 of the donors, most TCR beta V segments appeared in productive rearrangements about 87% or about 30% of the time, broadly matching IMGT annotations. The cohort was sequenced for TCR beta chains only, and without alpha or paired-chain data the features that could be detected were limited. The study gave a list of some 150 TCR beta chains associated with cytomegalovirus. In both the original and validation cohorts, the classifier was reported to diagnose cytomegalovirus status with high specificity and sensitivity. When HLA alleles, especially DR and DQ, strongly co-occurred, attributing TCR associations to individual alleles was difficult. A later analysis reported that several top co-occurrence clusters appeared linked to parvovirus B19, influenza, CMV and Epstein-Barr virus. An association between a missense DCLRE1C variant and V-gene and J-gene trimming of TCR beta chains was found in a later genetic analysis and replicated in an independent cohort. The presence/absence analyses assumed that sequencing depth was roughly uniform across donors, and that assumption may not be true. In a later analysis, 16,951 TCR beta sequences were associated with specific HLA alleles at a false discovery rate of 0.05. According to a later genetic analysis, donors in an Asian-associated ancestry cluster had fewer N-insertions in productive TCRs than the approximately 670-donor mean. Compared with equally common non-associated chains, HLA-associated TCR beta chains in a later analysis were more clonally expanded and had lower generation probabilities. Because counts were too low, about 17 rarely observed V segments, including chromosome 9 orphons, were excluded from the earlier analysis of roughly 580 of the donors. While some public TCRs were present in many individuals, most TCR sequences turned up only very rarely across donors. For the cohort, immune exposure information was limited to CMV serostatus. A later analysis found that most CMV-associated TCR beta chains appeared HLA-restricted, with HLA associations seemingly driven largely by CMV exposure. A further reported finding was that TCR beta sequences accurately predicted the HLA-A and HLA-B alleles for most subjects in the first cohort. In a later analysis, TCR association rates were found to vary across HLA loci, with the most associated TCRs seen for DRB1 alleles and the fewest for HLA-C alleles. Linkage disequilibrium might explain the correlated functional status among segregating V segments, but an unknown experimental factor could not be ruled out. Some IMGT-functional V segments, including TRBV6-2 and TRBV6-3, could not be told apart with the 87-base-pair reads, so those segments were excluded. A group of highly shared sequence variants was considered likely to be a technical artifact of the sequencing pipeline.

In total, 630 or so healthy bone marrow donors made up the cohort. Cohort members were all nominally healthy when sampled, although unrecorded immune exposures were likely present. The donor was CMV seronegative and was included in the group of several hundred seronegative cohort members. A peripheral blood sample was provided by each donor, and peripheral blood mononuclear cells were used for TCR beta sequencing. The Qiagen DNeasy Blood Extraction Kit was used to extract genomic DNA from the blood cell samples. After removal of 7 bases from V and 4 bases from J, the junction retains 8 bases not matched to a gene. From the germline V gene (reference sequence), CDR1 is SEHNR and CDR2 is FQNEAQ. Its CDR3 holds 15 amino acids, cysteine through phenylalanine. The kept DNA is CDR3 alone, 45 bases in frame from the first base. As to this clone: What antigen it recognizes has not been identified. No base quality values were provided; no much bigger clone lies one nucleotide off.

The library was made by the immunoSEQ multiplex PCR assay. For the multiplex PCR, a mixture combining 60 forward primers for TCR Vbeta segments and 13 reverse primers for TCR Jbeta segments was used. The CDR3 region of rearranged TCR beta genes was amplified from genomic DNA with a multiplex PCR assay. Amplified TCR beta libraries were sequenced as 87-base-pair reads on the Illumina HiSeq System. On the study's bioinformatics: Across the roughly 640 repertoires, a later analysis counted tens of millions of unique TCR beta chains, 9.5 million to 12 million of which were shared by at least two donors. Raw reads were error-corrected and collapsed into unique sequences by a nearest-neighbor algorithm in which closely related sequences were merged to remove PCR and sequencing errors. Alignment of CDR3 sequences to IMGT reference sequences was used to assign V, D and J gene segments. For a sequence to be retained, a match of at least six nucleotides was required to both a V gene segment and a J gene segment. A rearrangement counted as productive if the CDR3 had no stop codons and remained in frame with V and J, and every other rearrangement counted as non-productive. CDR3 was defined by IMGT convention, running from the second conserved V-encoded cysteine to the conserved J-encoded phenylalanine. In an earlier analysis of just under 600 of the donors, sequences lacking an unambiguous match to a single V gene segment were excluded. An earlier analysis of some 500 of the donors classified V segments as functional when productive rearrangements were above 56.7% and as segregating when the standard deviation between donors was above 5%. A statistical classification framework was built to diagnose cytomegalovirus status from the catalog of TCR beta chain sequences. In a later analysis, V and J genes were assigned by comparing TCR nucleotide sequences against IMGT/GENE-DB human TR gene sequences. Using the TCRdist pipeline, a later analysis assigned CDR3 sequences along with most-parsimonious VDJ recombination scenarios. A later analysis defined each TCR beta chain by its CDR3 amino acid sequence plus V-gene family, and excluded reads lacking a unique V-gene family. A later analysis removed roughly 590 highly shared, low-generation-probability nucleotide sequences to deal with suspected cross-contamination and a sequencing artifact. For each public chain, a later analysis derived a clonal expansion index from normalized ranks of inferred template counts within each repertoire. In a later analysis, generation probabilities were computed using a VDJ recombination model fitted to out-of-frame rearrangements, and the results were checked against IGoR. In a later analysis, TCR-TCR, TCR-HLA and TCR-CMV co-occurrence was scored with hypergeometric tests, and a repertoire-size bias correction was applied to TCR pairs. False discovery rates were estimated in a later analysis by permuting HLA or CMV assignments 20 times. In a later analysis, co-occurring TCRs were grouped using DBSCAN, with TCRdist sequence similarity added in when clustering inside HLA-allele-positive subsets. Repertoires with fewer than 30,000 or more than 120,000 public chains were left out of co-occurrence clustering, as were five repertoires with anomalous nucleotide sharing. What TCRdb holds here is the immuneACCESS table cut down to in-frame rearrangements. Part of the clones is not present; checked against another copy, under half of the missing clones reflect an unresolved V gene, and the others are unexplained. V and J calls and clone size come straight from that table; D and trimming were deduced from the DNA. For this sample the table gives under 100,000 clones, of which roughly 73% were detected only once. Together, the top ten hold around 2.1% of the sample.

The sequenced material came from PBMCs. This clonotype originated in a boy aged 5-17 years in good health and CMV-seronegative. Here the chain combines TRBV7-9 and TRBJ2-3, with 10 middle bases fitting TRBD2. Here is the DNA: TGTGCCAGCACCCCGGGACTAGCGAGCGCAGATACGCAGTATTTT. This translates into CASTPGLASADTQYF.